These T cell receptor beta chains were read from a single sample in a study of blood T cell repertoires in COVID-19. Repertoires were generated with immunoSEQ multiplex PCR, while TCRdb's copy carries only in-frame clones and drops some. This table holds approximately 460,000 clones, roughly 87% found once. Specimen: peripheral blood. These receptor sequences come from a young man with COVID-19, enrolled during active disease. Each CDR3 is given with its conserved first and last residue. The D gene is left open where the match is weak. Part of the rows lack a size; the others show once, few, many or a class for expanded clones.

CAISDQTGGNTEAFF	TGTGCCATCAGTGATCAGACAGGGGGGAACACTGAAGCTTTCTTT	NA	TRBD1	TRBV10-3	TRBJ1-1
CASSSPRLATF	TGTGCCAGTAGTTCCCCGAGGTTGGCCACCTTC	NA	NA	TRBV19	TRBJ1-2
CASSLDSEQFF	TGTGCCAGCAGCCTGGACAGCGAGCAGTTCTTC	NA	NA	TRBV7-8	TRBJ2-1
CASSWGTGDTDTQYF	TGTGCCAGCAGCTGGGGGACAGGGGACACAGATACGCAGTATTTT	few	TRBD1	TRBV3-1/TRBV3-2	TRBJ2-3
CASSLAGTGYEQYF	TGTGCCAGCAGCCTTGCCGGGACAGGCTACGAGCAGTACTTC	NA	TRBD1	TRBV11-2	TRBJ2-7
CASSHPSARTDTQYF	TGCGCCAGCAGCCATCCTAGCGCCCGCACAGATACGCAGTATTTT	once	NA	TRBV4-1	TRBJ2-3
CASSLGGLRGQETQYF	TGTGCCAGCAGCTTAGGCGGTCTGCGGGGGCAAGAGACCCAGTACTTC	NA	TRBD2	TRBV7-2	TRBJ2-5
CASSPTGDWPDTQYF	TGCGCCAGCAGCCCAACAGGGGACTGGCCAGATACGCAGTATTTT	NA	NA	TRBV5-1	TRBJ2-3
CASSPRDISTDTQYF	TGTGCCAGCTCACCCCGGGACATTAGCACAGATACGCAGTATTTT	NA	NA	TRBV18	TRBJ2-3
CASSYRGGATEAFF	TGTGCCAGCAGTTACAGGGGTGGGGCCACTGAAGCTTTCTTT	NA	TRBD1	TRBV28	TRBJ1-1
CASSPAGLAGGTGELFF	TGTGCCAGCAGCCCGGCAGGACTAGCGGGGGGCACCGGGGAGCTGTTTTTT	NA	TRBD2	TRBV5-4	TRBJ2-2
CASLTHGSSGNTIYF	TGTGCCAGCCTGACTCATGGGTCGTCTGGAAACACCATATATTTT	NA	NA	TRBV6-5	TRBJ1-3
CATQGGNSPLHF	TGTGCCACCCAAGGGGGTAATTCACCCCTCCACTTT	NA	NA	TRBV18	TRBJ1-6
CASSTEWTGRTEAFF	TGTGCCAGCAGCACTGAGTGGACAGGGAGGACTGAAGCTTTCTTT	once	TRBD1	TRBV7-9	TRBJ1-1
CASSLATSGRDEQYF	TGTGCCAGCAGCCTAGCGACTAGCGGGAGAGACGAGCAGTACTTC	NA	TRBD2	TRBV4-2	TRBJ2-7
CASSLGTSGNTGELFF	TGCGCCAGCAGCTTGGGTACTAGCGGTAACACCGGGGAGCTGTTTTTT	NA	TRBD2	TRBV5-1	TRBJ2-2
CASSHDRGRYEQYF	TGTGCCAGCAGCCACGACAGGGGTCGTTACGAGCAGTACTTC	NA	TRBD1	TRBV5-4	TRBJ2-7
CASRATGDYEQYF	TGTGCCAGCAGAGCGACAGGGGACTACGAGCAGTACTTC	NA	TRBD1	TRBV12-3/TRBV12-4	TRBJ2-7
CASSLGQSYEQYF	TGTGCCAGCAGTTTAGGACAGTCCTACGAGCAGTACTTC	NA	NA	TRBV12-3/TRBV12-4	TRBJ2-7
CASSPQGSSGNTIYF	TGTGCCAGCAGCCCACAGGGGTCGTCTGGAAACACCATATATTTT	NA	TRBD1	TRBV5-4	TRBJ1-3
CASSFREGGQETQYF	TGTGCCAGCAGCTTTCGCGAGGGTGGCCAAGAGACCCAGTACTTC	NA	NA	TRBV11-2	TRBJ2-5
CASRPRFAETQYF	TGTGCCAGCAGGCCCCGGTTCGCGGAGACCCAGTACTTC	NA	NA	TRBV12-3/TRBV12-4	TRBJ2-5
CASSSGGAGYTQYF	TGTGCCAGCAGCTCCGGGGGGGCTGGGTATACGCAGTATTTT	NA	TRBD2	TRBV5-4	TRBJ2-3
CAWTIGQGGLWDSGNTIYF	TGTGCCTGGACTATCGGACAGGGTGGACTCTGGGACTCTGGAAACACCATATATTTT	NA	TRBD1	TRBV30	TRBJ1-3
CASFPGQGVTDTQYF	TGCGCCAGTTTTCCGGGACAGGGGGTAACAGATACGCAGTATTTT	NA	TRBD1	TRBV5-1	TRBJ2-3
CASSPRLFDRNTEAFF	TGTGCCAGCAGCCCCCGCTTGTTTGACAGGAACACTGAAGCTTTCTTT	once	NA	TRBV11-2	TRBJ1-1
CASSWTDSQETQYF	TGTGCCAGCAGCTGGACGGACTCCCAAGAGACCCAGTACTTC	NA	NA	TRBV11-2	TRBJ2-5
CASRKQGSSTGELFF	TGTGCCAGCAGAAAACAAGGGAGCTCCACCGGGGAGCTGTTTTTT	NA	NA	TRBV2	TRBJ2-2
CASSPTRTSTDTQYF	TGTGCCAGCTCACCGACTAGGACTAGCACAGATACGCAGTATTTT	few	NA	TRBV18	TRBJ2-3
CASSSRVPYEQYF	TGTGCCAGCAGCTCCAGGGTCCCCTACGAGCAGTACTTC	NA	NA	TRBV11-2	TRBJ2-7
CASSYRQGYYEQYF	TGTGCCAGCAGTTATAGACAGGGATACTACGAGCAGTACTTC	NA	TRBD1	TRBV27	TRBJ2-7
CASSDPRDSVTYF	TGTGCCAGCAGCGATCCTCGGGACTCCGTAACGTACTTC	NA	NA	TRBV28	TRBJ2-5
CASSPRTGDSNQPQHF	TGTGCCAGCAGTCCTAGGACAGGAGATAGCAATCAGCCCCAGCATTTT	NA	TRBD1	TRBV2	TRBJ1-5
CASSRDRASEQYF	TGCGCCAGCAGCCGGGACAGGGCGTCCGAGCAGTACTTC	NA	TRBD1	TRBV5-1	TRBJ2-7
CASSSRGTGYEQFF	TGTGCCAGCAGCTCACGCGGGACAGGATATGAGCAGTTCTTC	once	TRBD1	TRBV7-6	TRBJ2-1